Listed below are T cell receptor beta chains from one sample, sequenced in a study of T cell repertoires in cytomegalovirus infection. For these TCRs, the target antigens are not known. In TCRdb, the reads were re-called with MiXCR into one record per CDR3 protein. The table has hundreds of thousands of distinct CDR3 sequences, 33% seen once; the top ten hold about a sixth. The sample consisted of cultured PBMCs, taken from culture after CMV antigen stimulation. These receptors were taken from a human donor in good health (CMV status not recorded). Some clones in this sample may be carry-over from other donors' samples. Each CDR3 is given with its conserved first and last residue. The order of the fields is D gene, clone size, V gene, J gene, CDR3 protein, CDR3 DNA. A D gene is named only where the DNA matches it firmly. Size is omitted from some rows. Given values are once, few, many or a class for expanded clones.

NA	NA	TRBV20-1	TRBJ2-5	CSARDSLSETQYF	TGCAGTGCTAGAGATTCTCTCTCGGAGACCCAGTACTTC
TRBD1	NA	TRBV12-3/TRBV12-4	TRBJ2-2	CASSLGIGQGVHGELFF	TGTGCCAGCAGTTTAGGTATAGGACAGGGTGTTCACGGGGAGCTGTTTTTT
TRBD2	few	TRBV7-2	TRBJ2-1	CASSLVPSGPPDNEQFF	TGTGCCAGCAGCTTAGTTCCTAGCGGCCCCCCAGACAATGAGCAGTTCTTC
TRBD1	NA	TRBV11-2	TRBJ1-5	CASSAGTAVNQPQHF	TGTGCCAGCAGCGCCGGGACAGCGGTCAATCAGCCCCAGCATTTT
TRBD2	NA	TRBV29-1	TRBJ2-1	CSVEASGRAINEQFF	TGCAGCGTTGAAGCCAGCGGGAGGGCTATTAATGAGCAGTTCTTC
NA	few	TRBV19	TRBJ1-5	CASSRGATQPQHF	TGTGCCAGTAGTAGGGGGGCAACTCAGCCCCAGCATTTT
NA	NA	TRBV11-2	TRBJ1-2	CASSLDSLYGYTF	TGTGCCAGCAGCCTCGACAGCCTCTATGGCTACACCTTC
NA	few	TRBV12-3/TRBV12-4	TRBJ2-1	CASTLRVARYNEQFF	TGTGCCAGCACCCTGAGAGTAGCGAGATACAATGAGCAGTTCTTC
NA	NA	TRBV7-9	TRBJ1-2	CASSLEQGYNYGYTF	TGTGCCAGCAGCTTAGAACAGGGCTATAACTATGGCTACACCTTC
TRBD2	NA	TRBV27	TRBJ2-4	CASRTNWTSGRAKNIQYF	TGTGCCAGCAGAACGAATTGGACTAGCGGGAGGGCTAAAAACATTCAGTACTTC
TRBD2	NA	TRBV11-3	TRBJ2-3	CASSLGPSGTSGTDTQYF	TGTGCCAGCAGCTTAGGACCCTCCGGGACTAGCGGCACAGATACGCAGTATTTT
TRBD2	NA	TRBV6-6	TRBJ2-3	CASGFNSGLDTQYF	TGTGCCAGCGGTTTCAATAGCGGGTTGGATACGCAGTATTTT
NA	few	TRBV7-2	TRBJ2-5	CASSLEARGETQYF	TGTGCCAGCAGCTTAGAAGCGAGGGGCGAGACCCAGTACTTC
TRBD1	NA	TRBV19	TRBJ1-4	CASSPRGGRSERNEKLFF	TGTGCCAGTAGTCCCAGGGGGGGTCGCTCTGAACGAAATGAAAAACTGTTTTTT
NA	NA	TRBV7-3	TRBJ1-5	CASSLTGGSNQPQHF	TGTGCCAGCAGCTTAACAGGGGGGAGCAATCAGCCCCAGCATTTT
NA	NA	TRBV4-3	TRBJ2-2	CASSQDLGPLNTGELFF	TGCGCCAGCAGCCAAGATTTGGGACCCCTGAACACCGGGGAGCTGTTTTTT
TRBD2	NA	TRBV7-8	TRBJ2-1	CASSGQHGTSGRAEYNEQFF	TGTGCCAGCAGCGGACAACACGGGACTAGCGGGAGGGCCGAGTACAATGAGCAGTTCTTC
TRBD2	NA	TRBV9	TRBJ2-1	CASSVASSVASGSFNEQFF	TGTGCCAGCAGCGTAGCTAGTTCGGTGGCTAGCGGGAGTTTCAATGAGCAGTTCTTC
NA	few	TRBV14	TRBJ2-7	CASSQAGISYEQYF	TGTGCCAGCAGCCAAGCCGGGATCTCCTACGAGCAGTACTTC
NA	NA	TRBV7-2	TRBJ1-1	CASSLAVRGAAFF	TGTGCCAGCAGCTTAGCGGTTCGGGGTGCGGCTTTCTTT
NA	few	TRBV6-1	TRBJ2-5	CASSEALKGGGTQYF	TGTGCCAGCAGTGAAGCGCTTAAGGGGGGTGGGACCCAGTACTTC
NA	many	TRBV6-1	TRBJ2-2	CALRRRTETIGELFF	TGTGCGTTACGCCGTAGGACAGAAACGATCGGGGAGCTGTTTTTT
TRBD2	NA	TRBV11-3	TRBJ2-1	CASSSTSGSRVRNNEQFF	TGTGCCAGCAGTTCTACTAGCGGGAGTAGGGTTAGAAACAATGAGCAGTTCTTC
NA	NA	TRBV4-1	TRBJ2-1	CASSFTTGRDEQFF	TGCGCCAGCAGCTTTACGACAGGGAGGGATGAGCAGTTCTTC
NA	NA	TRBV7-6	TRBJ1-2	CASSLTGTEANYGYTF	TGTGCCAGCAGCTTGACAGGAACAGAAGCTAACTATGGCTACACCTTC
NA	NA	TRBV14	TRBJ2-5	CASSQEPKRAYQETQYF	TGTGCCAGCAGCCAAGAACCCAAGCGGGCGTACCAAGAGACCCAGTACTTC